The 16 T cell receptor beta chains below were found in one sample sequenced in a study of CD8 T cells in Susac syndrome. Roughly 0.45 to 1 ug RNA was reverse transcribed with random hexamers. A single record per CDR3 protein comes from TCRdb applying MiXCR to the immunoSEQ multiplex PCR reads. The sample includes under 150,000 distinct CDR3 sequences, 90% to 96% of them seen just once. The sequenced material came from CD4+ T cells from PBMCs. Source of these receptors: a human donor with Susac syndrome.

V usage is TRBV29-1 and J usage is TRBJ2-5; TRBD1 is a possible D gene (6 bases). Germline lookup yields CDR1 SQVTM and CDR2 ANQGSEA. Between the trimmed V and J ends, which lost 5 bases and 5 bases, there was a span of 15 bases. This CDR3 comprises 13 residues. The CDR3 sequence: CSVFSRGSETQYF. The CDR3 nucleotides read TGCAGCGTTTTCTCTAGGGGGTCCGAGACCCAGTACTTC.

The V and J genes are TRBV20-1 and TRBJ2-7; TRBD2 aligns across 8 bases. The V gene's germline CDR1 is DFQATT and CDR2 SNEGSKA (reference sequence). This CDR3 has 15 amino acids. The trim removed 2 bases at V and 5 bases at J, leaving 11 bases unmatched. The CDR3 DNA reads TGCAGTGCTAGACCCACTAGCGGCAGGACGAACGAGCAGTACTTC. As protein: CSARPTSGRTNEQYF.

The CDR3 loop reads CASSFRTGLTDTQYF. The DNA for the CDR3 is TGTGCCAGCAGCTTCAGGACGGGCCTGACAGATACGCAGTATTTT. The chain couples TRBV7-2 to TRBJ2-3; no reliable D call. Trimming removed 3 bases from V and 3 bases from J, with 13 bases in between. Germline V lookup: CDR1 SGHTA, CDR2 FQGNSA. This CDR3 comprises 15 residues.

The count of this clonotype is one. The chain employs TRBV7-9 and TRBJ2-3; TRBD1 matches 7 bases. V shed 4 bases, J shed 2 bases, and the junction held 3 bases outside the gene matches. The germline V gene encodes CDR1 SEHNR and CDR2 FQNEAQ (reference sequence). This CDR3 is 14 amino acids long. In DNA form, the CDR3 reads TGTGCCAGCAGCTGGGACAGATACACAGATACGCAGTATTTT. It is translated as CASSWDRYTDTQYF.

Written as DNA, the CDR3 is TGCGCCAGCAGCCAAGTTTTACCCCGGCCAGGAACTGGGGCCAACGTCCTGACTTTC. It is translated as CASSQVLPRPGTGANVLTF. J is TRBJ2-6 and V is TRBV4-1; no clear D. The CDR3 is 19 amino acids. Germline CDR1 and CDR2: MGHRA and YSYEKL. Trimming pared 1 base from V and 2 bases from J, leaving 18 bases between.

The rearrangement uses TRBV20-1 and TRBJ2-4, with 10 nucleotides matching TRBD2. Per the germline V gene, CDR1 is DFQATT and CDR2 is SNEGSKA (reference sequence). V shed 5 bases and J 0 bases; nucleotides not matched to a gene: 10. This CDR3 has 17 amino acids. The CDR3 here is CSAVSQTSGLAKNIQYF. The CDR3 region has the DNA TGCAGTGCTGTTTCTCAGACTAGCGGGCTAGCCAAAAACATTCAGTACTTC.

The chain links TRBV28 to TRBJ2-6, with no clear D. Germline V CDR1 and CDR2: MDHEN, SYDVKM. The CDR3 has 16 amino acids. With 3 bases removed from V and 2 bases from J, the gap between germline ends came to 11 bases. The DNA of the CDR3 is TGTGCCAGCAGTTTCCCGCCAGCAGCTGGGGCCAACGTCCTGACTTTC. Translating it yields CASSFPPAAGANVLTF.

This chain connects TRBV7-2 to TRBJ2-7, with TRBD2 matching over 8 bases. With 2 bases clipped from V and 7 bases from J, the junction kept 7 bases outside the gene matches. Germline CDR1 and CDR2: SGHTA and FQGNSA. This CDR3 is built from 14 residues. The CDR3 coding sequence is TGTGCCAGCAGCTTATTGGCGGGGGGTGGGGAGCAGTACTTC. Amino acids: CASSLLAGGGEQYF.

The chain has TRBV9 and TRBJ2-1; perhaps TRBD2 as D (6 bases). Trimming pared 4 bases from V and 0 bases from J, leaving 11 bases between. There are 15 residues in the CDR3. Germline values: CDR1 SGDLS, CDR2 YYNGEE. CDR3 residues: CASSLGTGSYNEQFF. CDR3 nucleotide sequence: TGTGCCAGCAGCCTCGGGACTGGCTCCTACAATGAGCAGTTCTTC.

The chain employs TRBV30 and TRBJ2-7; 11 bases line up with TRBD1. The CDR3 runs to 15 residues. Germline CDR1 reads GTSNPN; CDR2 reads SVGIG (reference sequence). V was pared by 3 bases and J by 2 bases, with 6 bases of the junction left unmatched. CDR3: CAWSPEDRGPYEQYF. The CDR3 DNA reads TGTGCCTGGAGCCCCGAGGACAGGGGGCCCTACGAGCAGTACTTC.

V gene TRBV29-1 combines with J gene TRBJ2-1; 8 bases agree with TRBD1. The CDR3 has 17 amino acids. Germline-derived CDR1 and CDR2 are SQVTM and ANQGSEA. Trimming at V came to 1 base and at J to 0 bases, leaving 8 bases not matched to a gene. The CDR3 DNA sequence: TGCAGCGTTGAAGTTACAGGGGGAACTTACTCCTACAATGAGCAGTTCTTC. Translation gives CSVEVTGGTYSYNEQFF.

This chain uses TRBV14 with TRBJ2-1, with 7 positions matching TRBD2. There are 16 residues in the CDR3. J gave up 2 bases and V 5 bases, and 9 bases lay outside the gene matches. Germline CDR1 reads SGHDN; CDR2 reads FVKESK. The CDR3 loop is CASSTPRDYPYNEQFF. CDR3 nucleotides: TGTGCCAGCAGCACCCCCCGGGACTATCCCTACAATGAGCAGTTCTTC.

This sequence joins TRBV7-3 and TRBJ2-3, with D possibly being TRBD2 (5 bases). V was cut by 4 bases and J by 7 bases, with 18 bases left in between. CDR1 SGHTA and CDR2 FQGTGA come from the germline V gene. CDR3 length equals 15 residues. CDR3 coding DNA: TGTGCCAGCAGCTGGCCCCTTCCTCGACTAAATACGCAGTATTTT. Protein sequence: CASSWPLPRLNTQYF.

This clonotype was seen a few times. The J gene is TRBJ2-5, the V gene TRBV6-6; D is unresolved. CDR1 and CDR2 (germline): MNHNY, SVGAGI (reference sequence). Deletions cut 4 bases from V and 5 bases from J, with 11 bases between. The CDR3 runs 13 residues. CDR3 bases: TGTGCCAGCAGTTTGGTTGGTGAGGAGACCCAGTACTTC. This codes for CASSLVGEETQYF.

The chain couples TRBV2 to TRBJ1-5; weak D call: TRBD1 (6 bases). The CDR3 totals 16 residues. Trimming took off 4 bases at V and 3 bases at J, with 16 bases between the two ends. Germline CDR1 SNHLY, CDR2 FYNNEI. The CDR3 DNA is TGTGCCAGCAGTGCCTCCCCCGGACAGATCAATCAGCCCCAGCATTTT. Its translation is CASSASPGQINQPQHF.

The chain recombines TRBV7-6 with TRBJ2-1; the D gene is possibly TRBD1 (6 bases). The CDR3 is made up of 15 amino acids. V was pared by 1 base and J by 0 bases, with 7 bases between. CDR1 SGHVS and CDR2 FNYEAQ come from the germline V gene. CDR3: CASSLGTASYNEQFF. The DNA of the CDR3 is TGTGCCAGCAGCTTAGGGACAGCCTCCTACAATGAGCAGTTCTTC.